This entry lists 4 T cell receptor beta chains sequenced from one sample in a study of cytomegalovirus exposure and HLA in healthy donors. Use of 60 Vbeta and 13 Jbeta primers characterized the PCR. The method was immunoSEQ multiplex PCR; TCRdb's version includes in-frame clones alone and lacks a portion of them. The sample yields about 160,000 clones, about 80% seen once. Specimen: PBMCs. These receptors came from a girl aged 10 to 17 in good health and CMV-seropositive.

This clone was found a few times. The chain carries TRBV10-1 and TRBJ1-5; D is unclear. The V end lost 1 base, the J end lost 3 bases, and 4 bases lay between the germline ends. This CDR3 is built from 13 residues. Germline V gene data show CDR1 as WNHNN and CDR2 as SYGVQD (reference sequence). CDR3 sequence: CASSELNNQPQHF. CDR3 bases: TGCGCCAGCAGTGAGTTAAACAATCAGCCCCAGCATTTT.

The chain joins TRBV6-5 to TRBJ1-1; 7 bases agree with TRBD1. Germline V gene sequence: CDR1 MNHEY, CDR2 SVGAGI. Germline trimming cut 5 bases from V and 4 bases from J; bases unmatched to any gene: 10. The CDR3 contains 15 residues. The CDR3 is CASSPRQGGVTEAFF. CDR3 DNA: TGTGCCAGCAGTCCTAGACAGGGTGGCGTCACTGAAGCTTTCTTT.

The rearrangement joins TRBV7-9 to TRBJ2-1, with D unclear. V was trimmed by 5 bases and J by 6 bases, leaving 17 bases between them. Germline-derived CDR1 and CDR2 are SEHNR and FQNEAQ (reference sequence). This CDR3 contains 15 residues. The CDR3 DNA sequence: TGTGCCAGCAGCCCCCCACAGCCCGCCGCCAATGAGCAGTTCTTC. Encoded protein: CASSPPQPAANEQFF.

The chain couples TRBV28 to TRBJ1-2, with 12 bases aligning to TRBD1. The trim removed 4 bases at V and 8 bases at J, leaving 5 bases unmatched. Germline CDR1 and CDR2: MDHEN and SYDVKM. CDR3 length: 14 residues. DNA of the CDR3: TGTGCCAGCAGTTCAGGGACAGGGGGCTCCGGCTACACCTTC. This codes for CASSSGTGGSGYTF.